Judged by abundance, the clone carrying this TCR beta chain is medium-sized. Its antigen remains unknown. The sample comes from a study of T cell repertoires in aging, cancer and after chemotherapy. Study background: Donor ages fell into six groups from 30 or younger up to 70 or older. Patients with chronic lymphocytic leukemia were sampled before and after fludarabine- or bendamustine-based chemotherapy. Broader study findings: Thymic emigration or peripheral T cell expansion may be impaired by lymphoid organ infiltration in hematological cancer.

Multiplex touch-down PCR with TRB-A/B primers amplified rearranged V-D-J TRB sequences. TCRdb re-analysed the multiplex PCR reads in MiXCR, keeping a single row per CDR3 protein. There are about 8,600 distinct CDR3 sequences in the sample; approximately 25% occur only once, and 2.8% lies in the top ten. Amplification of TCR beta used genomic DNA extracted from peripheral blood. The CDR3 consists of 12 residues. Germline assignment: CDR1 LNHDA and CDR2 SQIVND (reference sequence). V lost 5 bases, J lost 7 bases, and 8 bases lay in between. This chain connects TRBV19 to TRBJ2-2; D not resolved. Source material: blood. This sequence was found in a human donor with a blood cancer. In nucleotides, the CDR3 is TGTGCCAGTAGTCCCTATGGCGGGGAGCTGTTTTTT. It is translated as CASSPYGGELFF.